The 15 T cell receptor beta chains reported below all come from one sample, sequenced in a study of T-cell memory formation after mild COVID-19. TCRdb re-called the 5' RACE reads through MiXCR, storing one row per CDR3 protein. The table includes under 90,000 distinct CDR3 sequences, 11% to 15% detected once. The specimen sequenced was PBMCs or a T cell subset sorted from them (not recorded which). The receptors derive from an adult woman who had mild COVID-19 (a few samples of this study predate the infection). Cell type and time point are not known.

The rearrangement joins TRBV4-1 to TRBJ2-7, with TRBD2 identical over 10 bases. The CDR3 is 15 residues long. V was pared by 0 bases and J by 2 bases, with 1 base of the junction left unmatched. The germline V gene has CDR1 MGHRA and CDR2 YSYEKL. The CDR3 DNA sequence: TGCGCCAGCAGCCAAGACCTAGCGGGGGCCTACGAGCAGTACTTC. This encodes CASSQDLAGAYEQYF.

V and J are TRBV6-5 and TRBJ1-2; 10 positions agree with TRBD1. The CDR3 extends over 19 amino acids. Per germline, CDR1 MNHEY and CDR2 SVGAGI. V was clipped by 6 bases and J by 5 bases; unmatched bases: 21. CDR3 in DNA: TGTGCCAGCAGGAGCCCTATACGGGACAGGGGCCGCCTCGGGTATGGCTACACCTTC. Amino acids: CASRSPIRDRGRLGYGYTF.

The chain employs TRBV4-1 and TRBJ1-1; possible D gene TRBD1, 5 bases. The V end was cut by 1 base, the J end by 0 bases, with 9 bases between. Germline CDR1 MGHRA, CDR2 YSYEKL. The CDR3 runs 15 residues. The CDR3 here is CASSQAGVLNTEAFF. In DNA, the CDR3 is TGCGCCAGCAGCCAAGCGGGGGTTTTGAACACTGAAGCTTTCTTT.

The V gene is TRBV4-1, the J gene TRBJ2-2, with 8 bases aligning to TRBD2. The CDR3 runs 18 residues. V lost 0 bases, J lost 4 bases, and 10 bases stayed unmatched. Germline V gene data show CDR1 as MGHRA and CDR2 as YSYEKL. CDR3 DNA sequence: TGCGCCAGCAGCCAAGACATCACTAGCGGCGGACCCACCGGGGAGCTGTTTTTT. Translation gives CASSQDITSGGPTGELFF.

This clonotype was detected only once. The V gene is TRBV7-9, the J gene TRBJ2-3; TRBD2 might be the D (7 bases). The germline V gene has CDR1 SEHNR and CDR2 FQNEAQ (reference sequence). This CDR3 comprises 15 residues. V gave up 2 bases and J gave up 5 bases, with 14 bases separating them. The CDR3 DNA reads TGTGCCAGCAGCTTACAAGGGGGAGGGGTAGATACGCAGTATTTT. It codes for CASSLQGGGVDTQYF. The variable domain in full, with the rest retrieved from reference TRBV7-9 and TRBJ2-3, is DTGVSQNPRHKITKRGQNVTFRCDPISEHNRLYWYRQTLGQGPEFLTYFQNEAQLEKSRLLSDRFSAERPKGSFSTLEIQRTEQGDSAMYLCASSLQGGGVDTQYFGPGTRLTVL.

The chain uses TRBV25-1 and TRBJ2-7; D perhaps matches TRBD1 (5 bases). V lost 8 bases to trimming and J lost 3 bases, with 11 bases between them. Germline loops: CDR1 MGHDK, CDR2 SYGVNS. The CDR3 loop spans 12 amino acids. The CDR3 is CASEGAYYEQYF. CDR3 sequence (DNA): TGTGCCAGCGAAGGGGCATACTACGAGCAGTACTTC.

This clonotype was counted a few times. CDR3 coding DNA: TGCGCCAGCAGCCAAGGGACAGGGGGCTACAATGAGCAGTTCTTC. This codes for CASSQGTGGYNEQFF. The chain carries TRBV4-3 and TRBJ2-1, with 10 bases that match TRBD1. Germline V gene lookup returns CDR1 LGHNA and CDR2 YSLEER. With V trimmed by 1 base and J by 3 bases, 0 bases remained unmatched. The CDR3 length is 15 residues.

The V gene is TRBV7-8, the J gene TRBJ2-3; no firm D call. This CDR3 region has 17 residues. The germline V gene encodes CDR1 SGHVS and CDR2 FQNEAQ. Trimming removed 5 bases from V and 1 base from J, with 19 bases in between. The CDR3 DNA is TGTGCCAGCAGCCGAAGAGCGACGCAACGGGGCACAGATACGCAGTATTTT. It codes for CASSRRATQRGTDTQYF.

V and J are TRBV6-5 and TRBJ2-7, with D possibly being TRBD1 (5 bases). This CDR3 is 14 amino acids long. Germline V lookup: CDR1 MNHEY, CDR2 SVGAGI. Trimming stripped 6 bases from V and 2 bases from J, with 14 bases between. The CDR3 protein is CASSPDSTPYEQYF. The CDR3 DNA reads TGTGCCAGCAGCCCAGACAGTACCCCCTACGAGCAGTACTTC.

This rearrangement joins TRBV7-2 to TRBJ2-5; D may be TRBD1 (6 bases). There are 16 residues in the CDR3. Germline lookup yields CDR1 SGHTA and CDR2 FQGNSA. V lost 5 bases and J lost 1, with 17 bases in between. CDR3 coding DNA: TGTGCCAGCAGCCCACTCTCTACAGGGATCCAAGAGACCCAGTACTTC. It codes for CASSPLSTGIQETQYF.

This clonotype was picked up a small number of times. The chain links TRBV6-2 or TRBV6-3 to TRBJ2-4; the D gene could be TRBD1 or TRBD2 (5 bases each). Trimming left V 5 bases short and J 7 bases short, with 9 bases between. Germline CDR1 reads MNHEY; CDR2 reads SVGEGT. This CDR3 has 12 amino acids. The CDR3 coding sequence is TGTGCCAGCAGTCACCGGGACAACATTCAGTACTTC. Its translation: CASSHRDNIQYF.

This chain joins TRBV29-1 and TRBJ2-7, with D tentatively TRBD2 (7 bases). The length of the CDR3 is 14 residues. The germline V gene encodes CDR1 SQVTM and CDR2 ANQGSEA. The germline V and J ends were trimmed by 1 base and 5 bases, with 15 bases remaining between them. The CDR3 DNA reads TGCAGCGTTGAAGTAAGGGGGAGGGGGAACGAGCAGTACTTC. This translates into CSVEVRGRGNEQYF.

On this clonotype: One end of the junction fails to match germline, which may point to a read error. The V gene is TRBV12-3 or TRBV12-4, the J gene TRBJ2-7, with TRBD1 matching over 7 bases. This CDR3 contains 15 residues. The CDR3 coding sequence is TGTGACAGCAGTTTCGGGCAGGGGGTGCCCTACGAGCAGTACTTC. Translating it yields CDSSFGQGVPYEQYF.

The chain employs TRBV4-3 and TRBJ2-7; 7 nucleotides match TRBD1. The CDR3 has 15 amino acids. The germline V gene encodes CDR1 LGHNA and CDR2 YSLEER. V shed 1 base, J shed 4 bases, and the junction held 7 bases outside the gene matches. The CDR3 loop reads CASSQGRTGSYEQYF. The CDR3 bases are TGCGCCAGCAGCCAAGGCCGGACAGGTAGTTACGAGCAGTACTTC.

This clonotype has more than one count but fewer than ten. The chain joins TRBV4-1 to TRBJ2-1; weak D call: TRBD2 (6 bases). Germline V lookup: CDR1 MGHRA, CDR2 YSYEKL. CDR3 length: 17 amino acids. The V end lost 3 bases, the J end lost 9 bases, and 24 bases lay between the germline ends. CDR3 loop: CASSQVSGALLGSEQFF. The CDR3 region has the DNA TGCGCCAGCAGCCAGGTCTCCGGGGCCCTCCTCGGGAGTGAGCAGTTCTTC.